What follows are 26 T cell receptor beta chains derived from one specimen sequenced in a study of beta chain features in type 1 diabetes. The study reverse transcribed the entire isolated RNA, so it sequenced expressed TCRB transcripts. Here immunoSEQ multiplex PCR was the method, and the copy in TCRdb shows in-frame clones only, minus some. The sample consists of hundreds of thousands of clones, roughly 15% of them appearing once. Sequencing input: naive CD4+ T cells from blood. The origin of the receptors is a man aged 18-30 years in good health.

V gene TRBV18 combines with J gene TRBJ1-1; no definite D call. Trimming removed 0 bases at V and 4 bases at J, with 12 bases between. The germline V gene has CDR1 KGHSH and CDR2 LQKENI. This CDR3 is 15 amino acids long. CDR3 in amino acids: CASSPPGRESTEAFF. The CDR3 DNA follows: TGTGCCAGCTCACCACCCGGGCGGGAGAGCACTGAAGCTTTCTTT.

CDR3 coding DNA: TGTGCCAGCCGGTGGTTAGATACGCAGTATTTT. The encoded protein is CASRWLDTQYF. V gene TRBV2 combines with J gene TRBJ2-3; D ambiguous. Germline V gene lookup returns CDR1 SNHLY and CDR2 FYNNEI. With 8 bases removed from V and 5 bases from J, the gap between germline ends came to 8 bases. The CDR3 runs 11 residues.

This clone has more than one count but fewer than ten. CDR3 residues: CASSSPDRKGNTEAFF. DNA of the CDR3: TGTGCCAGCAGTTCCCCCGACAGAAAAGGGAACACTGAAGCTTTCTTT. This chain links TRBV27 with TRBJ1-1; possible D gene TRBD1, 5 bases. Germline assignment: CDR1 MNHEY and CDR2 SMNVEV (reference sequence). V was clipped by 4 bases and J by 1 base, with 16 bases between them. The CDR3 loop spans 16 amino acids.

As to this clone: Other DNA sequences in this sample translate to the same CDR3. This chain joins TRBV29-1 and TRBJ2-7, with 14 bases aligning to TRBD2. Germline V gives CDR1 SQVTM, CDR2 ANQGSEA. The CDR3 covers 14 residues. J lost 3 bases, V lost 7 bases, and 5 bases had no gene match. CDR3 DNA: TGCAGCGCCGGAGGGACTAGCGGGAGCTACGAGCAGTACTTC. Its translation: CSAGGTSGSYEQYF.

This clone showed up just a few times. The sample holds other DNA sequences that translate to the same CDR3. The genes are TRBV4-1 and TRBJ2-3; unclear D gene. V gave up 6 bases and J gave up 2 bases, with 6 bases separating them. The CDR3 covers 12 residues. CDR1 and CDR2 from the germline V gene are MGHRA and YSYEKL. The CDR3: CASSLNTDTQYF. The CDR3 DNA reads TGCGCCAGCAGTCTAAACACAGATACGCAGTATTTT.

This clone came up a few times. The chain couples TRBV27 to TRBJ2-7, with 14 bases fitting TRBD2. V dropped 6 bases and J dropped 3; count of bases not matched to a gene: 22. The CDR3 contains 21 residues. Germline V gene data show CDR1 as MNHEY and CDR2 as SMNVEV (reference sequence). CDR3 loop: CASSKSQSRLAGGRTIYEQYF. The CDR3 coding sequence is TGTGCCAGCAGCAAATCACAATCGAGACTAGCGGGGGGGCGCACAATCTACGAGCAGTACTTC.

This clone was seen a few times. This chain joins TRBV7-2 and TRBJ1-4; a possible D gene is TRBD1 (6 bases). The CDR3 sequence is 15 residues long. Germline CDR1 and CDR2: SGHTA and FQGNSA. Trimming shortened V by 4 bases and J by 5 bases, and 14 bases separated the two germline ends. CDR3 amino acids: CASSSRGAMNEKLFF. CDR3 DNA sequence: TGTGCCAGCAGCTCAAGGGGGGCAATGAATGAAAAACTGTTTTTT.

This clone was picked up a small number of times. The DNA for the CDR3 is TGTGCCATCGGGACAGGGGGAAACTATGGCTACACCTTC. Protein product: CAIGTGGNYGYTF. The chain uses TRBV10-3 and TRBJ1-2; 11 bases align to TRBD1. After removal of 8 bases from V and 2 bases from J, the junction contained 1 base not matched to a gene. Germline loops: CDR1 ENHRY, CDR2 SYGVKD. The CDR3 is made up of 13 amino acids.

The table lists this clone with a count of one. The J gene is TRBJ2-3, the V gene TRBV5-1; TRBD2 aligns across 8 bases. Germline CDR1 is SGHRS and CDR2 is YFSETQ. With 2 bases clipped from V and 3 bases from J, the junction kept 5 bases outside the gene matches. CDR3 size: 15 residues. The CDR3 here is CASSLGTSGTDTQYF. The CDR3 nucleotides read TGCGCCAGCAGCTTAGGGACTAGTGGTACAGATACGCAGTATTTT.

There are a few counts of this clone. CDR3 loop: CASSEVGGADTQYF. The CDR3 DNA follows: TGTGCCAGCAGTGAAGTTGGCGGCGCAGATACGCAGTATTTT. V and J are TRBV6-1 and TRBJ2-3; D unclear. The CDR3 has 14 residues. Trimming removed 1 base from V and 4 bases from J, with 9 bases in between. CDR1 is MNHNS, CDR2 SASEGT, per germline.

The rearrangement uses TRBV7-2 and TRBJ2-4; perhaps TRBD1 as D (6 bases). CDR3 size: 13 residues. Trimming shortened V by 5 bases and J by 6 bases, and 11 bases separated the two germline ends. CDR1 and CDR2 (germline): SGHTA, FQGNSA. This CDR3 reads CASSPKGGNIQYF. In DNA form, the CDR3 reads TGTGCCAGCAGCCCTAAAGGGGGAAACATTCAGTACTTC.

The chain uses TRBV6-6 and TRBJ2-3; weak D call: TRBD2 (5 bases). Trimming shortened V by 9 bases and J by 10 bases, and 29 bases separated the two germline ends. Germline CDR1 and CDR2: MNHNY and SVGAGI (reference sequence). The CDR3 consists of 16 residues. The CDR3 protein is CARRPGVNLPGSPQYF. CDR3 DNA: TGTGCCAGACGCCCCGGGGTAAACCTGCCGGGGTCTCCGCAGTATTTT.

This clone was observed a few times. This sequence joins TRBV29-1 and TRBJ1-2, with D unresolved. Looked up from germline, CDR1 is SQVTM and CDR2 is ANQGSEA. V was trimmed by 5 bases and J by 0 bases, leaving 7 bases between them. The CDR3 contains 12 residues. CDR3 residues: CSVFRANYGYTF. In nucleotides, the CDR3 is TGCAGCGTTTTCCGAGCTAACTATGGCTACACCTTC.

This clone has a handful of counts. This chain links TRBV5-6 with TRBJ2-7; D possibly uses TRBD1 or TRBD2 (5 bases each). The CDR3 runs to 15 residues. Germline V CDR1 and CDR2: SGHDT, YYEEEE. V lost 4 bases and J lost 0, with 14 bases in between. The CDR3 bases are TGTGCCAGCAGCGAGCCGGGACGTCTCTCCTACGAGCAGTACTTC. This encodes CASSEPGRLSYEQYF.

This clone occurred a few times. This CDR3 is CASLTAGVGELFF. CDR3 nucleotides: TGTGCCAGCCTAACCGCAGGGGTGGGGGAGCTGTTTTTT. J is TRBJ2-2 and V is TRBV6-5, with TRBD1 as a possible D gene (6 bases). Germline V gene data show CDR1 as MNHEY and CDR2 as SVGAGI. This CDR3 contains 13 residues. V lost 8 bases and J lost 8, with 15 bases in between.

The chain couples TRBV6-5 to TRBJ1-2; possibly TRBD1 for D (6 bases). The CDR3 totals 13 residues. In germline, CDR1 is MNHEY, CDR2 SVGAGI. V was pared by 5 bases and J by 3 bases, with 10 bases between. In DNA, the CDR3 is TGTGCCAGCAGTGCCGGACAGTACTATGGCTACACCTTC. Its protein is CASSAGQYYGYTF.

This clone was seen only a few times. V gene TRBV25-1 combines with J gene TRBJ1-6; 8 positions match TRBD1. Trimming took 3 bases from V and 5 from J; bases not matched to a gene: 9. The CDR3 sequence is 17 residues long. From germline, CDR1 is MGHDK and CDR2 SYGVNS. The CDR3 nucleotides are TGTGCCAGCAGTGAGGCGAGACAGGGGTGGAATAATTCACCCCTCCACTTT. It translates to CASSEARQGWNNSPLHF.

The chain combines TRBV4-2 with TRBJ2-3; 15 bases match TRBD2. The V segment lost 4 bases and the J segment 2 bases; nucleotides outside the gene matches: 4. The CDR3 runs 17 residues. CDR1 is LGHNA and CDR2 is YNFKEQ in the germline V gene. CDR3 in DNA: TGTGCCAGCAGCCCCCGGACTAGCGGGGGGGCCACAGATACGCAGTATTTT. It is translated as CASSPRTSGGATDTQYF.

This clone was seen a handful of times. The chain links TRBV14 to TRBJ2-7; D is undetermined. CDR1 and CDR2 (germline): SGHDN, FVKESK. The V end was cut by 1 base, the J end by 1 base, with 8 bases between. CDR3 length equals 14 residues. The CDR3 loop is CASSQALGSYEQYF. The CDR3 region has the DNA TGTGCCAGCAGCCAAGCTCTCGGTTCCTACGAGCAGTACTTC.

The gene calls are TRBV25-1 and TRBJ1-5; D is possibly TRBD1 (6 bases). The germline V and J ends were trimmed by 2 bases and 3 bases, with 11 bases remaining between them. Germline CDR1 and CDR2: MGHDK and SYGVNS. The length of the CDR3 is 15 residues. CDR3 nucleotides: TGTGCCAGCAGTGAACAGGGGTGGTACAATCAGCCCCAGCATTTT. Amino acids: CASSEQGWYNQPQHF.

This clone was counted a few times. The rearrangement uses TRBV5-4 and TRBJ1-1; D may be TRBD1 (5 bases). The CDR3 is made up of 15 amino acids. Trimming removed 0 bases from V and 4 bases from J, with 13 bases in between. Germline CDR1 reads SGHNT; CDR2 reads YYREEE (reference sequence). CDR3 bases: TGTGCCAGCAGCTTGGCCAGGGACGGATTCACTGAAGCTTTCTTT. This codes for CASSLARDGFTEAFF.

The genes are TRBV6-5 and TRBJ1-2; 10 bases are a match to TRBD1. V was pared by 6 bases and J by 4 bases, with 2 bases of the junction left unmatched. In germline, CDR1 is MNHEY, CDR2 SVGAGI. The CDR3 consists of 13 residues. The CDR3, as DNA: TGTGCCAGCAGGGACAGGGGGTCCTATGGCTACACCTTC. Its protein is CASRDRGSYGYTF.

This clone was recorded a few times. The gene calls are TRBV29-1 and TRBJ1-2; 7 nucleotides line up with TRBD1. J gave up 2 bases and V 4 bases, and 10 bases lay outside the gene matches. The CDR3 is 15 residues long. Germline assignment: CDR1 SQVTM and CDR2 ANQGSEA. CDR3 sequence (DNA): TGCAGCGTTGTAGCCGGGACAGCCTACAACTATGGCTACACCTTC. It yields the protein CSVVAGTAYNYGYTF.

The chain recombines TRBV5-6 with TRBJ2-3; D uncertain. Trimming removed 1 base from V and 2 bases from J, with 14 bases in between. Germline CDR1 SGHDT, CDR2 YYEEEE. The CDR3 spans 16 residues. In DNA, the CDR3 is TGTGCCAGCAGCTTGCGTATGAGAACAAACACAGATACGCAGTATTTT. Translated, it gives CASSLRMRTNTDTQYF.

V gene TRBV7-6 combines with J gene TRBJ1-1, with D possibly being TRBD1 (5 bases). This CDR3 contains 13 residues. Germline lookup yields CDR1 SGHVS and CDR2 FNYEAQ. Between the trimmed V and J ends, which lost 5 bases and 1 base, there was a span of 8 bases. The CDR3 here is CASSIQGNTEAFF. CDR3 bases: TGTGCCAGCAGCATTCAGGGGAACACTGAAGCTTTCTTT.

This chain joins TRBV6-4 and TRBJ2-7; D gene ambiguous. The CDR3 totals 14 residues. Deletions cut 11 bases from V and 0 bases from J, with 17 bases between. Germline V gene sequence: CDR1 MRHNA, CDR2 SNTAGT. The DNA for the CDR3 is TGTGCCCGTTCCGAGCTGCGCCGCTCCTACGAGCAGTACTTC. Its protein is CARSELRRSYEQYF.